A selection of T cell receptor beta chains follows, all from one sample in a study of blood T cell repertoires in COVID-19. Clones were sequenced by immunoSEQ multiplex PCR, and TCRdb holds only the in-frame ones, with some missing. This table has about 140,000 clones, about 82% appearing once. Material: peripheral blood. Every receptor here comes from a woman aged 80 or over with active or convalescent COVID-19. The CDR3 runs from the conserved cysteine through the conserved F or W. A D gene is named only where the DNA matches it firmly. Some rows have no size entry. The others give once, few or many, or a class for an expanded clone.

V gene	J gene	clone size	D gene	CDR3 DNA	CDR3 protein
TRBV12-3/TRBV12-4	TRBJ2-3	few	NA	TGTGCCAGCAGGTGGGGGGGCACAGATACGCAGTATTTT	CASRWGGTDTQYF
TRBV2	TRBJ1-5	few	NA	TGTGCCAGCAGCCCCAACGTGGGGGCGGGTCAGCCCCAGCATTTT	CASSPNVGAGQPQHF
TRBV5-1	TRBJ2-2	NA	NA	TGCGCCAGCAGCTTGGAAGGCGGGAACACCGGGGAGCTGTTTTTT	CASSLEGGNTGELFF
TRBV7-9	TRBJ2-1	NA	TRBD2	TGTGCCAGCAGCCCGAGAGGGACTAGCGGGGGGGCGGGCAATGAGCAGTTCTTC	CASSPRGTSGGAGNEQFF
TRBV6-2/TRBV6-3	TRBJ2-7	NA	TRBD1	TGTGCCAGCAGTGAGGACAGGGGGCTCGAGCAGTACTTC	CASSEDRGLEQYF
TRBV2	TRBJ1-3	NA	TRBD1	TGTGCCAGCCGGACAGGGGGGGCCTCTGGAAACACCATATATTTT	CASRTGGASGNTIYF
TRBV19	TRBJ2-5	medium-sized	TRBD1	TGTGCCAGTAGAGAAGGCAGGGGGCTTGGCCAAGAGACCCAGTACTTC	CASREGRGLGQETQYF
TRBV5-4	TRBJ1-4	NA	NA	TGTGCCAGCAGCCTGAATGAAAAACTGTTTTTT	CASSLNEKLFF
TRBV19	TRBJ2-7	few	TRBD1	TGTGCCAGTAGAAAGGGACAGGGGGGCGAGCAGTACTTC	CASRKGQGGEQYF
TRBV3-1/TRBV3-2	TRBJ2-3	NA	TRBD2	TGTGCCAGCAGCCAACCCCGGGGCGTAGCGGGGGGGGTAACAGATACGCAGTATTTT	CASSQPRGVAGGVTDTQYF
TRBV5-1	TRBJ1-5	NA	NA	TGCGCCAGCAGCTTGGGGGGGCTCGATCAGCCCCAGCATTTT	CASSLGGLDQPQHF
TRBV11-2	TRBJ2-7	NA	NA	TGTGCCAGCAGCTCGGGCGGGGCCTCCTACGAGCAGTACTTC	CASSSGGASYEQYF
TRBV7-2	TRBJ2-3	NA	NA	TGTGCCAGCAGCCCCGACAGCTTAGGCACAGATACGCAGTATTTT	CASSPDSLGTDTQYF
TRBV27	TRBJ1-1	NA	NA	TGTGCCAGCAGTTCTTTGGAGAGATACATGAACACTGAAGCTTTCTTT	CASSSLERYMNTEAFF
TRBV18	TRBJ1-2	NA	TRBD1	TGTGCCAGCTCACCCGATGTAGGGACAGGGTACGATGGCTACACCTTC	CASSPDVGTGYDGYTF
TRBV6-2/TRBV6-3	TRBJ1-4	NA	NA	TGTGCCAGCAGTTATACTAACGGGATTGGCGAAAAACTGTTTTTT	CASSYTNGIGEKLFF
TRBV11-2	TRBJ1-1	NA	NA	TGTGCCAGCAGATACTACCCGGGACTTTCTGGAGCTTTCTTT	CASRYYPGLSGAFF
TRBV28	TRBJ1-5	NA	TRBD1	TGTGCCAGCAGGCGACAGGGGGGAAATCAGCCCCAGCATTTT	CASRRQGGNQPQHF
TRBV18	TRBJ2-1	NA	TRBD2	TGTGCCAGCTCACCGAGTCTCTGGGAGCGGGGGGGTTCCTACAATGAGCAGTTCTTC	CASSPSLWERGGSYNEQFF
TRBV27	TRBJ1-6	NA	NA	TGTGCCAGCAGTTTAGTCGCAGGGTTTAATTCACCCCTCCACTTT	CASSLVAGFNSPLHF
TRBV7-2	TRBJ2-4	NA	TRBD1	TGTGCCAGCAGCCCAAGGACAGGGCTATCCCACATTCAGTACTTC	CASSPRTGLSHIQYF
TRBV6-5	TRBJ1-2	NA	NA	TGTGCCAGCAGTTTATCCCCCGGATCGAGGGGCTACACCTTC	CASSLSPGSRGYTF
TRBV5-5	TRBJ2-3	NA	NA	TGTGCCAGCAGCTTAACTAGCACAGATACGCAGTATTTT	CASSLTSTDTQYF
TRBV13	TRBJ2-2	NA	TRBD1	TGTGCCAGCAGCTCGTTTGACAGGGGCAAGAACACCGGGGAGCTGTTTTTT	CASSSFDRGKNTGELFF
TRBV4-2	TRBJ1-1	NA	NA	TGTGCCAGCATCCTCACCCCCGGAGGAAACACTGAAGCTTTCTTT	CASILTPGGNTEAFF
TRBV4-3	TRBJ1-5	few	NA	TGCGCCAGCAGCCAAGATTGGGCTACGGCTAATAGCAATCAGCCCCAGCATTTT	CASSQDWATANSNQPQHF
TRBV18	TRBJ2-5	NA	NA	TGTGCCAGCACATCAGGGGTTTACCAAGAGACCCAGTACTTC	CASTSGVYQETQYF
TRBV5-5	TRBJ1-4	NA	TRBD1	TGTGCCAGCAGCCCCGGGACAGGGTATATGGAAAAACTGTTTTTT	CASSPGTGYMEKLFF
TRBV30	TRBJ1-2	NA	NA	TGTGCCTGGAGTGTCAGGGCGCCCGGCTACACCTTC	CAWSVRAPGYTF
TRBV7-8	TRBJ2-3	NA	NA	TGTGCCAGCAGCTCGCCTGGGGGGATCACAGATACGCAGTATTTT	CASSSPGGITDTQYF
TRBV7-7	TRBJ2-1	NA	NA	TGTGCTAGCAGCTTAGACGGGGAACATGAGCAGTTCTTC	CASSLDGEHEQFF
TRBV5-6	TRBJ2-2	once	NA	TGTGCCAGCAGCATAACTCCAGGGTTAACCGGGGAGCTGTTTTTT	CASSITPGLTGELFF
TRBV19	TRBJ1-2	NA	TRBD1	TGTGCCAGTAGTATAGACACAGGGGATGGCTACACCTTC	CASSIDTGDGYTF
TRBV7-2	TRBJ1-2	NA	NA	TGTGCCAGCAGCTTAGCGGGGGGGGCTACGTATGGCTACACCTTC	CASSLAGGATYGYTF
TRBV2	TRBJ1-3	NA	NA	TGTGCCAGCACCGAATCGGGACTGATCTCTGGAAACACCATATATTTT	CASTESGLISGNTIYF
TRBV6-4	TRBJ2-7	NA	TRBD2	TGTGCCAGCAGTGACTCCGGGAGGTACGAGCAGTACTTC	CASSDSGRYEQYF
TRBV10-3	TRBJ1-1	few	NA	TGTGCCATCAGTGAGTTCGGTGAAGCTTTCTTT	CAISEFGEAFF